Sequencing of this T cell receptor beta chain was carried out in a study of T cell responses to AZD1222 COVID-19 vaccine. V lost 1 base, J lost 0 bases, and 7 bases stayed unmatched. This CDR3 has 17 amino acids. Germline V gives CDR1 PRHDT, CDR2 FYEKMQ (reference sequence). Study-level results: Among those given AZD1222, only five or six were seropositive at baseline. White British people made up most donors, females outnumbered males, and clonal diversity was possibly underestimated. Across spike, vaccine-associated CD4 TCRs were found, dominant at 160-218 and 743-854.

TCRdb's table, derived via immunoSEQ multiplex PCR, lists solely in-frame clones and lacks some. The data show 110,000 to 150,000 clones, over 90% seen once. Concerning this clone: Its antigen is unknown.

This TCR was sampled from an adult in good health. The V call is TRBV13, the J call TRBJ1-1; 8 positions match TRBD1. The input for sequencing was peripheral blood, taken on day 0 of AZD1222 vaccination. DNA of the CDR3: TGTGCCAGCAGCTTAGATGGACAGGGATCCCTGAACACTGAAGCTTTCTTT. This gives the protein CASSLDGQGSLNTEAFF. The variable domain in full, with the rest retrieved from reference TRBV13 and TRBJ1-1, is AAGVIQSPRHLIKEKRETATLKCYPIPRHDTVYWYQQGPGQDPQFLISFYEKMQSDKGSIPDRFSAQQFSDYHSELNMSSLELGDSALYFCASSLDGQGSLNTEAFFGQGTRLTVV.